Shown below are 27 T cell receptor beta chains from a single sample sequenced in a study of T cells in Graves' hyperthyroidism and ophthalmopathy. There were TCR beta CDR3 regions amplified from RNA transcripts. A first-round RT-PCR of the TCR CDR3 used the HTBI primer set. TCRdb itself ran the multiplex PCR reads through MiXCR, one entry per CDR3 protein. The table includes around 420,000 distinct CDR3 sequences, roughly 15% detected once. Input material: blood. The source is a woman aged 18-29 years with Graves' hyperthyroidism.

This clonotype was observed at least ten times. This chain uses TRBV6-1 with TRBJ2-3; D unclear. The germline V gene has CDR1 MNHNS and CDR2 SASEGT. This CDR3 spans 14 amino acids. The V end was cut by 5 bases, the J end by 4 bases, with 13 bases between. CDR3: CASSYRSASDTQYF. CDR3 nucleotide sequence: TGTGCCAGCAGTTACAGAAGTGCATCAGATACGCAGTATTTT.

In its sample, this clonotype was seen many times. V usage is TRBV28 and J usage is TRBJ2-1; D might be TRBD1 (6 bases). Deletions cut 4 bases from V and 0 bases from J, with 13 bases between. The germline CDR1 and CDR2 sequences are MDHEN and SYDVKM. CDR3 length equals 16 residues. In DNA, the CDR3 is TGTGCCAGCAGTTACCCCCGACAGGTCTCCTACAATGAGCAGTTCTTC. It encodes CASSYPRQVSYNEQFF. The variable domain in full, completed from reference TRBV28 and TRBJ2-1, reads DVKVTQSSRYLVKRTGEKVFLECVQDMDHENMFWYRQDPGLGLRLIYFSYDVKMKEKGDIPEGYSVSREKKERFSLILESASTNQTSMYLCASSYPRQVSYNEQFFGPGTRLTVL.

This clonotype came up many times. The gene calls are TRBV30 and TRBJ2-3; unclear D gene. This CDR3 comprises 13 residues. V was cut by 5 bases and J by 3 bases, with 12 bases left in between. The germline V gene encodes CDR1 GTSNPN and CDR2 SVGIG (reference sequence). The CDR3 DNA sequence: TGTGCCTGGGGAAGGGAAAGGACAGATACGCAGTATTTT. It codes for CAWGRERTDTQYF.

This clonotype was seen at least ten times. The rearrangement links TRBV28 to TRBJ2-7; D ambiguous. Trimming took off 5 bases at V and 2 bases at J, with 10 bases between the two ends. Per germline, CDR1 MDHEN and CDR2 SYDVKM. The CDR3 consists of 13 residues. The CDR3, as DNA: TGTGCCAGCAGTACGGGCCGCACCTACGAGCAGTACTTC. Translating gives CASSTGRTYEQYF.

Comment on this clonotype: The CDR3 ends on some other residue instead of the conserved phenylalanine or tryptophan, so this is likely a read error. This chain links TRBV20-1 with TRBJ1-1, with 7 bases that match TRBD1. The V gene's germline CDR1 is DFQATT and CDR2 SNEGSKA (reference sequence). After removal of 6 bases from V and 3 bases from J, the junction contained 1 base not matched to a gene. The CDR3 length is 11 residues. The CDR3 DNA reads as TGCAGTGCAACAGGGGACACTGAAGCTTTCCTT. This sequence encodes CSATGDTEAFL.

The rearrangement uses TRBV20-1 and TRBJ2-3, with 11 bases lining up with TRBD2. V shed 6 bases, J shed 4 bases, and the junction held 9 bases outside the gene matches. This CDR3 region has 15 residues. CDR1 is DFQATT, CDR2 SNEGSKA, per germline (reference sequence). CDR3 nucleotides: TGCAGTGCAACAGTTAGCGGGGGGGTCCCAGATACGCAGTATTTT. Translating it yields CSATVSGGVPDTQYF.

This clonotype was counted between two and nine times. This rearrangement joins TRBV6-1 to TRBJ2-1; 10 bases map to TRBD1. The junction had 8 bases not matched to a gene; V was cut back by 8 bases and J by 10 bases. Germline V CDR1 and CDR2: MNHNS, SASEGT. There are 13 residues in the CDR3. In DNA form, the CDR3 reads TGTGCCAGCGGAGGGGGACAGGGGAACGAGCAGTTCTTC. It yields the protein CASGGGQGNEQFF.

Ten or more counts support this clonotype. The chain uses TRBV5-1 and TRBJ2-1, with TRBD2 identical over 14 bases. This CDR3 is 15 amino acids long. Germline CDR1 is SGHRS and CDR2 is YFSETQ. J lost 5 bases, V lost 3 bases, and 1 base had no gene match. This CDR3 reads CASSWGLAGDNEQFF. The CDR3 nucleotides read TGCGCCAGCAGCTGGGGACTAGCGGGAGACAATGAGCAGTTCTTC.

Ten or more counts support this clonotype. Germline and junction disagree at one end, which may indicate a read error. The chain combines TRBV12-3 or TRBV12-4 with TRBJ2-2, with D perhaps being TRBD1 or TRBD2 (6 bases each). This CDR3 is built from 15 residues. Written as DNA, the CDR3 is TGTGCCAGCAGCTTAGGGCAGGGGAGGACCGGGGAGCTGTTTTTT. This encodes CASSLGQGRTGELFF.

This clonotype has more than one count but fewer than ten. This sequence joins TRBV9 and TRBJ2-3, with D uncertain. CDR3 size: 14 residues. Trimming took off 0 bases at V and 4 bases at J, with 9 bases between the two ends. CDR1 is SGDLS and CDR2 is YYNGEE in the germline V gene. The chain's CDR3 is CASSVAVVSDTQYF. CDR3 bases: TGTGCCAGCAGCGTAGCGGTGGTCTCAGATACGCAGTATTTT.

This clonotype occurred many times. The CDR3 DNA reads as TGTGCCAGCAGTGAATCCTCCGGGGACCCCGCCCAGTACTTC. This encodes CASSESSGDPAQYF. V and J are TRBV6-1 and TRBJ2-5; D assignment may be TRBD1 or TRBD2 (5 bases each). CDR1 is MNHNS and CDR2 is SASEGT in the germline V gene. The CDR3 spans 14 residues. The V gene lost 2 bases and the J gene lost 9 bases, with 16 bases spanning the gap.

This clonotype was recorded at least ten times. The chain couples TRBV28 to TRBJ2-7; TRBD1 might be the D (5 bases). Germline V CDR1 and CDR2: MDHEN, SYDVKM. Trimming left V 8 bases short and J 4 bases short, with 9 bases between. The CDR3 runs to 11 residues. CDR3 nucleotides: TGTGCCAGCCGTCAGGGTTACGAGCAGTACTTC. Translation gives CASRQGYEQYF.

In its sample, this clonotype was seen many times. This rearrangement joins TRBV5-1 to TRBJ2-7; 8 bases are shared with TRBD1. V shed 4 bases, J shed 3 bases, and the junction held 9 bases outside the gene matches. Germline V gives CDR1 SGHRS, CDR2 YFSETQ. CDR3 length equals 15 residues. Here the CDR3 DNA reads TGCGCCAGCAGCCAAGGCACGACAGGGGACTACGAGCAGTACTTC. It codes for CASSQGTTGDYEQYF.

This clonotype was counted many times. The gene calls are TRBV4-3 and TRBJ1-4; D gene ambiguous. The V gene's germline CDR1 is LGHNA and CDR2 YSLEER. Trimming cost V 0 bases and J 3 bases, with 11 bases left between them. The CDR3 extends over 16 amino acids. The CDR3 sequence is CASSQDHGEANEKLFF. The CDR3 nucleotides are TGCGCCAGCAGCCAAGATCATGGGGAGGCTAATGAAAAACTGTTTTTT.

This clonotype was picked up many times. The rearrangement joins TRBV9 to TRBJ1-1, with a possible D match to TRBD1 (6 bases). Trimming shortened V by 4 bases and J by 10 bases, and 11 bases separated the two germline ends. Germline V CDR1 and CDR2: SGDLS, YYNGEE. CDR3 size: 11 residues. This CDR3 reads CASSPKGGAFF. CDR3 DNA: TGTGCCAGCAGCCCCAAAGGGGGAGCTTTCTTT.

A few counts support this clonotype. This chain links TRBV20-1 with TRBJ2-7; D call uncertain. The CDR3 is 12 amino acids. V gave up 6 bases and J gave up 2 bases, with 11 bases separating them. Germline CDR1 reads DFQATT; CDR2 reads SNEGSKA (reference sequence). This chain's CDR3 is CSATDGTYEQYF. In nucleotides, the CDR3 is TGCAGTGCAACTGACGGCACCTACGAGCAGTACTTC.

This CDR3 is CASSPGDPDEQYF. The CDR3, as DNA: TGTGCCAGCAGCCCGGGAGATCCCGACGAGCAGTACTTC. The V and J genes are TRBV9 and TRBJ2-7, with a tentative D call TRBD2 (6 bases). The CDR3 totals 13 residues. CDR1 is SGDLS, CDR2 YYNGEE, per germline. Trimming shortened V by 4 bases and J by 5 bases, and 13 bases separated the two germline ends.

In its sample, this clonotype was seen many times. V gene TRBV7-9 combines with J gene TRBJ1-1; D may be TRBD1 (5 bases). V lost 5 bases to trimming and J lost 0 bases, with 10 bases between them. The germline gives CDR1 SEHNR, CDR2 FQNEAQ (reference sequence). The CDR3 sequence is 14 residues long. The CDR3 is CASSRGPLNTEAFF. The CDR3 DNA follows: TGTGCCAGCAGCCGGGGACCCTTGAACACTGAAGCTTTCTTT.

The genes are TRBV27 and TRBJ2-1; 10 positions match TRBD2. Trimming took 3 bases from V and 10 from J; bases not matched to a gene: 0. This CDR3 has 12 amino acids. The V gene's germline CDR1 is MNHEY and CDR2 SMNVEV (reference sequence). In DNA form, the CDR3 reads TGTGCCAGCAGTTTGACTAGCGGGGAGCAGTTCTTC. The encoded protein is CASSLTSGEQFF.

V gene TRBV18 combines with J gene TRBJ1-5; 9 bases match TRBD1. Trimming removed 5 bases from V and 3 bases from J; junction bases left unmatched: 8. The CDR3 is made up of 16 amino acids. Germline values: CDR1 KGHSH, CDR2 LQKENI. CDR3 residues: CASSLSGTGINQPQHF. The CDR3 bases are TGTGCCAGCTCATTATCCGGGACAGGGATCAATCAGCCCCAGCATTTT.

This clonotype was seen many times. CDR3 region: CASRAQGALYGYTF. In nucleotides, the CDR3 is TGTGCCAGCAGGGCCCAGGGTGCTCTCTATGGCTACACCTTC. J is TRBJ1-2 and V is TRBV28, with TRBD1 as a possible D gene (5 bases). The CDR3 covers 14 residues. Germline V gives CDR1 MDHEN, CDR2 SYDVKM. Trimming took 6 bases from V and 4 from J, leaving 15 bases between them.

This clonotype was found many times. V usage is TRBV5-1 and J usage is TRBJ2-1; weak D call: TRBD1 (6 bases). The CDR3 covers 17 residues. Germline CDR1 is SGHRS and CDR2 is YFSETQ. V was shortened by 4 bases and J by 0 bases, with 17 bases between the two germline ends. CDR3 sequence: CASSGTGTTLSYNEQFF. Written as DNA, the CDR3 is TGCGCCAGCAGCGGGACCGGGACAACGCTCTCCTACAATGAGCAGTTCTTC.

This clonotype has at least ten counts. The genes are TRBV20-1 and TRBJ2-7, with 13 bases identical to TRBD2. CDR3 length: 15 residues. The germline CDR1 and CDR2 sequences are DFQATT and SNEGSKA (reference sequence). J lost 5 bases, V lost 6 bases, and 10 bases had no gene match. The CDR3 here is CSAPNPGTSGNEQYF. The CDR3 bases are TGCAGTGCACCCAATCCCGGGACTAGCGGGAACGAGCAGTACTTC.

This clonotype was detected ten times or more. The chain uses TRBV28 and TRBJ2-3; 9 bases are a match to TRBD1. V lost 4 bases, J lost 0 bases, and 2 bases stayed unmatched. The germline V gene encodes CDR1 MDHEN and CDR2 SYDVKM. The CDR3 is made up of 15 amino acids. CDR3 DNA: TGTGCCAGCAGTTGGACAGGGGCTAGCACAGATACGCAGTATTTT. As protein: CASSWTGASTDTQYF.

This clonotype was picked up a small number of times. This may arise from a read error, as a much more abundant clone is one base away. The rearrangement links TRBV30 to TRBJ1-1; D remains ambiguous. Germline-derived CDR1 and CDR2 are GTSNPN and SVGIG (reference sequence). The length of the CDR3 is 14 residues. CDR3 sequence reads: CAWRAGYPYTEALF. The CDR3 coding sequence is TGTGCCTGGAGGGCCGGGTACCCCTACACTGAAGCTCTCTTT.

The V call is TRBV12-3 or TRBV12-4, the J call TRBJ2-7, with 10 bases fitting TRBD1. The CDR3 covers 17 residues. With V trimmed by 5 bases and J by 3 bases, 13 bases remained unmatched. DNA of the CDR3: TGTGCCAGCAGTCACGCTCGGACAGGGGGTGGCTACTACGAGCAGTACTTC. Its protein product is CASSHARTGGGYYEQYF.

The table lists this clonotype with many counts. The CDR3 region has the DNA TGTGCCAGCAGTCCAAGGGCGGCAGGGCTCGCGTACCAAGAGACCCAGTACTTC. As protein: CASSPRAAGLAYQETQYF. The chain employs TRBV28 and TRBJ2-5; a possible D gene is TRBD1 (5 bases). V lost 5 bases, J lost 0 bases, and 22 bases lay in between. The germline CDR1 and CDR2 sequences are MDHEN and SYDVKM. The CDR3 spans 18 residues.